Listed below are T cell receptor beta chains from one sample, sequenced in a study of CD8 T cells in ankylosing spondylitis. TCRdb called the 5' RACE reads again in MiXCR, with one record for every CDR3 protein. The profile shows about 240,000 distinct CDR3 sequences, roughly 8% of them singletons. Sequenced input: blood, either unsorted or a sorted T cell fraction (not recorded which). Receptor source: a female donor with ankylosing spondylitis or in good health (not recorded which). Each CDR3 is given with its conserved first and last residue. Fields, in order: clone size, J gene, D gene, V gene, CDR3 DNA, CDR3 protein. A D gene is named only where the DNA matches it firmly. Clone size is not always given. Where it is, it says once, few, many or a class for expanded clones.

>-|TRBJ2-3|-|TRBV3-1
TGTACCTTCAGTTTACTGCTCACCATTTTGGCCAGCGGGGATACGCAGTATTTT
CTFSLLLTILASGDTQYF
>-|TRBJ1-5|-|TRBV19
TGTGCCAGTATCGCCGGTAGACAGCAAAATCAGCCCCAGCATTTT
CASIAGRQQNQPQHF
>-|TRBJ2-7|TRBD1|TRBV7-9
TGTGCCAGCAGCGGGGGACAGGCCCTCGACTACGAGCAGCACTTC
CASSGGQALDYEQHF
>many|TRBJ2-1|TRBD2|TRBV7-7
TGTGCCAGCAGCTTAGAGGGCGGGGGATTTAATGAGCAGTTCTTC
CASSLEGGGFNEQFF
>many|TRBJ2-1|TRBD2|TRBV11-2
TGTGCCAGCAGCTTACCGACTAGCGGGAATGAGCAGTTCTTC
CASSLPTSGNEQFF
>many|TRBJ2-2|TRBD2|TRBV4-1
TGCGCCAGCAGCCAAGTCCTACGACTAGCGGGAGACACCGGGGAGCTGTTTTTT
CASSQVLRLAGDTGELFF
>-|TRBJ1-1|-|TRBV20-1
TGCAGTGCTGCTTACCAGGTGAACACTGAAGCTTTCTTT
CSAAYQVNTEAFF
>many|TRBJ2-1|TRBD2|TRBV12-3/TRBV12-4
TGTGCCAGCAGTTTCGGCGGGAGCTCCTACAATGAGCAGTTCTTC
CASSFGGSSYNEQFF
>many|TRBJ2-7|TRBD1|TRBV9
TGTGCCAGCAGCGCTACCGGGACAGGGTCCTACGAGCAGTACTTC
CASSATGTGSYEQYF
>few|TRBJ2-5|-|TRBV3-1
TGTGCCAGCAGCCGAGAGACCCAGTACTTC
CASSRETQYF
>-|TRBJ2-7|-|TRBV7-2
TGTGCCAGCAGCTTCCTCAACTACGAGCAGTACTTC
CASSFLNYEQYF